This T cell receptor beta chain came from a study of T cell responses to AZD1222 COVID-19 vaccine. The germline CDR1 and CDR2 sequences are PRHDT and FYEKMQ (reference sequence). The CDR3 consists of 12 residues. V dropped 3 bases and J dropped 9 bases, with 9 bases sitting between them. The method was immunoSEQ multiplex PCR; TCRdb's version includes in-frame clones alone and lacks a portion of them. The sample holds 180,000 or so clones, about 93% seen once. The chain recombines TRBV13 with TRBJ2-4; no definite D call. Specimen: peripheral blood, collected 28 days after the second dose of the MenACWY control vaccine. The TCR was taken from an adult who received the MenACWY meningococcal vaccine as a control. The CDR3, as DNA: TGTGCCAGCAGCTTGACAAACAGCATTCAGTACTTC. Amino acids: CASSLTNSIQYF. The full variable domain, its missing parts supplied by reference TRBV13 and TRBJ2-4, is AAGVIQSPRHLIKEKRETATLKCYPIPRHDTVYWYQQGPGQDPQFLISFYEKMQSDKGSIPDRFSAQQFSDYHSELNMSSLELGDSALYFCASSLTNSIQYFGAGTRLSVL.